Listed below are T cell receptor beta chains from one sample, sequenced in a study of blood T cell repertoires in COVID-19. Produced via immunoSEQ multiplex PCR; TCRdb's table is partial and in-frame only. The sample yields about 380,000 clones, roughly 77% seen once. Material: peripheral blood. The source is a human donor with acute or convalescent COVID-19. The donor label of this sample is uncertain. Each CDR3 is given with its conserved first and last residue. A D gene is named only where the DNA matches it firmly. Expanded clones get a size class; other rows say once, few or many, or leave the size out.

CASSSQGATYNEQFF | TGCGCCAGCAGCTCGCAGGGGGCGACCTACAATGAGCAGTTCTTC | TRBV5-1 | . | TRBD1 | TRBJ2-1
CASSERTGTDTQYF | TGTGCCAGCAGTGAACGGACAGGCACAGATACGCAGTATTTT | TRBV6-4 | few | . | TRBJ2-3
CASSQGTDTDTQYF | TGTGCCAGCAGCCAAGGGACTGACACAGATACGCAGTATTTT | TRBV4-2 | . | . | TRBJ2-3
CASSLGGFGTEAFF | TGTGCCAGCAGTTTGGGAGGGTTTGGGACTGAAGCTTTCTTT | TRBV27 | . | . | TRBJ1-1
CASIPGQGRGEAFF | TGCGCCAGCATACCGGGACAGGGTAGAGGTGAAGCTTTCTTT | TRBV5-1 | . | TRBD1 | TRBJ1-1
CASSSRGTDTQYF | TGTGCCAGCAGCTCCCGGGGCACAGATACGCAGTATTTT | TRBV7-9 | . | . | TRBJ2-3
CASSQLISGNTIYF | TGTGCCAGCAGCCAATTAATCTCTGGAAACACCATATATTTT | TRBV3-1/TRBV3-2 | many | . | TRBJ1-3
CASSRKIGGTGYGYTF | TGTGCCAGCAGCCGCAAGATCGGGGGGACAGGGTATGGCTACACCTTC | TRBV3-1/TRBV3-2 | few | TRBD1 | TRBJ1-2
CSAPGRGTNYRLETQYF | TGCAGCGCCCCCGGCAGGGGGACGAACTATCGGTTGGAGACCCAGTACTTC | TRBV29-1 | . | TRBD1 | TRBJ2-5
CASTPYVGGYTEAFF | TGTGCCAGCACCCCCTATGTGGGGGGGTACACTGAAGCTTTCTTT | TRBV5-6 | . | . | TRBJ1-1
CASSQSGVTEAFF | TGTGCCAGCAGCCAGTCCGGGGTCACTGAAGCTTTCTTT | TRBV3-1/TRBV3-2 | . | . | TRBJ1-1
CASSVGQGAGGNTIYF | TGTGCCAGCAGCGTGGGACAGGGGGCGGGAGGAAACACCATATATTTT | TRBV9 | . | TRBD1 | TRBJ1-3
CASGLWTGRNEQFF | TGTGCCAGCGGCCTATGGACAGGGCGGAATGAGCAGTTCTTC | TRBV28 | . | TRBD1 | TRBJ2-1
CASSIRTGGMNTEAFF | TGTGCCAGTAGTATAAGGACAGGGGGGATGAACACTGAAGCTTTCTTT | TRBV19 | . | TRBD1 | TRBJ1-1
CASSFARTDTEAFF | TGCGCCAGCAGCTTCGCTCGAACGGACACTGAAGCTTTCTTT | TRBV5-1 | once | . | TRBJ1-1